The present T cell receptor beta chain was sequenced within a study of T cells in Graves' hyperthyroidism and ophthalmopathy. At least 3 on the Clinical Activity Score was recorded for ophthalmopathy patients, who also had NOSPECS grade at least 4 and duration under 3 months. It was RNA transcripts that yielded the amplified TCR beta CDR3 regions. An initial round of RT-PCR targeting the TCR CDR3 relied on the HTBI primer set. One entry per CDR3 protein, called by TCRdb with MiXCR from the multiplex PCR reads. The sample yields approximately 400,000 distinct CDR3 sequences, about 18% seen once. With 5 bases removed from V and 3 bases from J, the gap between germline ends came to 16 bases. CDR1 is SEHNR and CDR2 is FQNEAQ in the germline V gene (reference sequence). The CDR3 covers 15 residues. This clonotype has a count of ten or more.

J is TRBJ1-2 and V is TRBV7-9; D is perhaps TRBD1 (6 bases). Sequencing was performed on blood. This clonotype was sampled from a young man with Graves' ophthalmopathy. The CDR3 protein is CASSPGGGADYGYTF. The CDR3 DNA sequence: TGTGCCAGCAGCCCGGGTGGGGGCGCGGACTATGGCTACACCTTC.